The sample holds one count of the clone carrying this T cell receptor (beta chain). The antigen remains unidentified. The record originates from a study of memory B cells and T cells in multiple sclerosis. The V end was cut by 5 bases, the J end by 0 bases, with 1 base between. The CDR3 is made up of 10 amino acids. CDR1 is GTSNPN and CDR2 is SVGIG in the germline V gene (reference sequence). Some clones are missing from TCRdb's copy, which holds only in-frame ones; the method was immunoSEQ multiplex PCR. This sample has about 42,000 clones, with approximately 80% found just once. Separate sequencing covered autoproliferating (CFSE-dim) and non-proliferating (CFSE-high) T cells from stimulus-free culture. Cultures began with roughly 5x10^7 CFSE-labeled PBMCs, unstimulated for 7 days, with replicate wells pooled.

The chain carries TRBV30 and TRBJ1-2, with unresolved D. The origin of this receptor is a human donor with multiple sclerosis. The source material was PBMCs from blood kept in culture. The CDR3 loop is CAWANYGYTF. The CDR3 DNA sequence: TGTGCCTGGGCTAACTATGGCTACACCTTC.